These 16 T cell receptor beta chains came from one sample sequenced in a study of blood T cells in healthy people across ages. Combining a sample-barcoded 5' primer with a J-beta primer mix, a second PCR ran for roughly 7 to 11 cycles. TCRdb reprocessed the 5' RACE reads via MiXCR and lists one record per CDR3 protein. The sample holds more than 1,000,000 distinct CDR3 sequences, under 30% seen once. These sequences were also reported in another study, on T cells of mothers and their children.

The material sequenced was blood. These receptors were collected from a girl under 10 years old in good health.

The gene calls are TRBV3-1 and TRBJ2-7; a weak D match, TRBD2 (6 bases). The CDR3 loop spans 13 amino acids. Trimming cost V 4 bases and J 6 bases, with 13 bases left between them. The germline gives CDR1 LGHDT, CDR2 YNNKEL (reference sequence). Written as DNA, the CDR3 is TGTGCCAGCAGCCGTTGGGAGGTCACCGAGCAGTACTTC. The encoded protein is CASSRWEVTEQYF.

This clonotype appeared a few times. V is TRBV7-9 and J is TRBJ2-7; D unresolved. This CDR3 spans 14 amino acids. The germline V gene encodes CDR1 SEHNR and CDR2 FQNEAQ (reference sequence). Trimming cost V 4 bases and J 4 bases, with 14 bases left between them. CDR3 region: CASSSNSVSYEQYF. In DNA form, the CDR3 reads TGTGCCAGCAGCTCCAATTCCGTAAGTTACGAGCAGTACTTC.

Comments on this clonotype: This may come from a read error, since a much larger clone is one base off. J is TRBJ2-5 and V is TRBV12-3 or TRBV12-4; tentatively, D is TRBD1 (5 bases). The V end lost 10 bases, the J end lost 4 bases, and 13 bases lay between the germline ends. CDR3 length equals 12 residues. The chain's CDR3 is CANTQGGETQYF. CDR3 DNA: TGTGCCAACACTCAGGGTGGAGAGACCCAGTACTTC.

This clonotype appeared a few times. This chain connects TRBV7-2 to TRBJ1-6; a weak D match, TRBD1 (6 bases). Per the germline V gene, CDR1 is SGHTA and CDR2 is FQGNSA. V lost 5 bases, J lost 10 bases, and 15 bases lay in between. The CDR3 extends over 14 amino acids. The CDR3 reads CASSADRGKSPLHF. The CDR3 DNA is TGTGCCAGCAGCGCAGATAGGGGGAAGTCACCCCTCCACTTT.

This clonotype has only a few counts. The CDR3 protein is CSARGLAGVGEQFF. In nucleotides, the CDR3 is TGCAGTGCCCGGGGACTAGCGGGAGTAGGTGAGCAGTTCTTC. V gene TRBV20-1 combines with J gene TRBJ2-1; 14 bases are shared with TRBD2. The CDR3 totals 14 residues. Germline-derived CDR1 and CDR2 are DFQATT and SNEGSKA (reference sequence). V gave up 6 bases and J gave up 9 bases; unmatched junction bases: 7.

This clonotype was counted at least ten times. The chain employs TRBV27 and TRBJ2-1; 8 nucleotides match TRBD2. The germline V gene encodes CDR1 MNHEY and CDR2 SMNVEV (reference sequence). J gave up 3 bases and V 9 bases, and 10 bases lay outside the gene matches. CDR3 size: 15 residues. CDR3 DNA sequence: TGTGCCAGTGCTCTTCTAGCGGGTTACTACAATGAGCAGTTCTTC. Encoded protein: CASALLAGYYNEQFF.

The rearrangement joins TRBV4-1 to TRBJ1-1; D gene uncertain. Trimming took off 3 bases at V and 0 bases at J, with 11 bases between the two ends. This CDR3 is 15 amino acids long. Per the germline V gene, CDR1 is MGHRA and CDR2 is YSYEKL. In DNA, the CDR3 is TGCGCCAGCAGCCATCAGGAACATTTGAACACTGAAGCTTTCTTT. Amino acids: CASSHQEHLNTEAFF.

This clonotype occurred a few times. The V call is TRBV7-9, the J call TRBJ1-2; no definite D call. Germline V gene data show CDR1 as SEHNR and CDR2 as FQNEAQ (reference sequence). Trimming cost V 2 bases and J 6 bases, with 13 bases left between them. The CDR3 is 14 amino acids. This CDR3 is CASSLRQSRHGYTF. In DNA form, the CDR3 reads TGTGCCAGCAGCTTACGGCAGAGCCGCCATGGCTACACCTTC.

This clonotype was observed a handful of times. The genes are TRBV6-7 and TRBJ2-2, with 9 positions matching TRBD1. TRBV6-7 is recorded as an ORF, its role being uncertain. V was clipped by 4 bases and J by 1 base; unmatched bases: 1. The CDR3 consists of 15 residues. CDR3 bases: TGTGCCAGCAGTTCGGGACAGGGGAACACCGGGGAGCTGTTTTTT. As protein: CASSSGQGNTGELFF.

This clonotype has more than one count but fewer than ten. The chain uses TRBV9 and TRBJ2-1; 9 positions agree with TRBD1. The DNA end lines up better with TRBJ2-7; the J call may be wrong. Germline lookup yields CDR1 SGDLS and CDR2 YYNGEE. CDR3 size: 15 residues. The CDR3 loop is CASSAGTGTSYEQYF. CDR3 nucleotides: TGTGCCAGCAGCGCCGGGACAGGGACGTCCTACGAGCAGTACTTC.

This chain uses TRBV5-6 with TRBJ2-1; TRBD2 matches at 7 bases. The V gene's germline CDR1 is SGHDT and CDR2 YYEEEE. This CDR3 contains 16 residues. With V trimmed by 0 bases and J by 3 bases, 6 bases remained unmatched. The CDR3 DNA follows: TGTGCCAGCAGCTTGGACCCGGGGGGTATCTACAATGAGCAGTTCTTC. This codes for CASSLDPGGIYNEQFF.

Concerning this clonotype: This may stem from a read error, because a much larger clone lies one nucleotide away. This sequence joins TRBV5-1 and TRBJ2-1, with 8 nucleotides matching TRBD2. Per the germline V gene, CDR1 is SGHRS and CDR2 is YFSETQ. CDR3 length: 16 amino acids. CDR3: CASSLISSGSYNERFF. In DNA, the CDR3 is TGCGCCAGCAGCTTGATCTCTAGCGGGTCCTACAATGAGCGGTTCTTC.

This clonotype was counted only a few times. The gene calls are TRBV29-1 and TRBJ2-2, with a possible D match to TRBD1 (6 bases). The CDR3 totals 12 residues. Germline-derived CDR1 and CDR2 are SQVTM and ANQGSEA. V lost 5 bases, J lost 4 bases, and 8 bases lay in between. CDR3 amino acids: CSVKGGTGELFF. CDR3 coding DNA: TGCAGCGTTAAAGGGGGCACCGGGGAGCTGTTTTTT.

This clonotype was detected only a few times. This sequence joins TRBV20-1 and TRBJ1-1; weak D call: TRBD1 (5 bases). This CDR3 spans 14 amino acids. Germline CDR1 and CDR2: DFQATT and SNEGSKA (reference sequence). The V and J ends lost 5 bases and 0 bases respectively, with 13 bases between them. In DNA form, the CDR3 reads TGCAGTGCTCTACGGGGACTTATGAACACTGAAGCTTTCTTT. The encoded protein is CSALRGLMNTEAFF.

The CDR3 nucleotides are TGTGCCAGCGGAGTCAATCCGGGGTTCTACGAGCAGTACTTC. Its translation is CASGVNPGFYEQYF. The chain uses TRBV12-3 or TRBV12-4 and TRBJ2-7, with a weak D call TRBD2 (5 bases). The CDR3 sequence is 14 residues long. Trimming removed 8 bases from V and 3 bases from J, with 17 bases in between.

This clonotype showed up just a few times. The chain has TRBV12-3 or TRBV12-4 and TRBJ2-5; 9 bases are a match to TRBD2. The J call may be wrong; the DNA end is better matched by TRBJ2-1. There are 16 residues in the CDR3. CDR3 bases: TGTGCCAGCAGTTTACAGTCGACTAGCGGATACAATGAGCAGTTCTTC. Amino acid sequence: CASSLQSTSGYNEQFF.